The clone carrying this T cell receptor beta chain turned up a few times. This sample's TCRbeta library carried unique molecular identifier barcodes. TCRdb re-analysed the PCR reads in MiXCR, keeping a single row per CDR3 protein. The sample lists some 260,000 distinct CDR3 sequences, 24% occurring once. The sample is drawn from a study of T-cell reconstitution after alpha-beta-depleted transplantation in children. The receptor's source is a female patient between 2 and 15 years old who had a stem cell transplant for congenital amegakaryocytic thrombocytopenia, so the T cells may come from the graft donor. The input for sequencing was PBMCs, mostly from graft donor cells, taken 360 days after TCRalphabeta/CD19-depleted stem cell transplant.

The CDR3 DNA follows: TGTGCCACCAGTGATTTAAGGACAGGGCGTGCAGATACGCAGTATTTT. It codes for CATSDLRTGRADTQYF. This chain uses TRBV24-1 with TRBJ2-3; 8 bases map to TRBD1. After removal of 1 base from V and 4 bases from J, the junction contained 6 bases not matched to a gene. CDR3 length: 16 amino acids. Germline V gene sequence: CDR1 KGHDR, CDR2 SFDVKD.